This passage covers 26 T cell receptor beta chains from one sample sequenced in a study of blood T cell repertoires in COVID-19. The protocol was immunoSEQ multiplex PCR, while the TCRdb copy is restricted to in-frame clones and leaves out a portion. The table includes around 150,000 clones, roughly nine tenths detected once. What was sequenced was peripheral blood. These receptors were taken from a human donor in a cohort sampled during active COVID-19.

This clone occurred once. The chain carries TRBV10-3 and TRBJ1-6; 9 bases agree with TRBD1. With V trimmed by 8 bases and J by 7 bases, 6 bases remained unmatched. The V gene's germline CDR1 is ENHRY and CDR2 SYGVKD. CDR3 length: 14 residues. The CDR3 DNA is TGTGCCATCGCCCGGGACAGGGAAAATTCACCCCTCCACTTT. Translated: CAIARDRENSPLHF.

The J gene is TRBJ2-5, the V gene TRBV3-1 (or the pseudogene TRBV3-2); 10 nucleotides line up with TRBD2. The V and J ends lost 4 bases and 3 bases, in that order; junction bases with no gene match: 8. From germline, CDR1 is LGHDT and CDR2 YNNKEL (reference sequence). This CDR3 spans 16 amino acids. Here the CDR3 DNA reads TGTGCCAGCAGCCTCCTCCGGCTAGCGGGAGAAGAGACCCAGTACTTC. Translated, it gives CASSLLRLAGEETQYF.

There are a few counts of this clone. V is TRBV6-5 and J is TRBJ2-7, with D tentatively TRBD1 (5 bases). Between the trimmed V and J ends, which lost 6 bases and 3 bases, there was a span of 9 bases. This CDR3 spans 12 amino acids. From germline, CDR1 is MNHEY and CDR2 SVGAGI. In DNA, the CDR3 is TGTGCCAGCAGAAGGGGCAGCTACGAGCAGTACTTC. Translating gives CASRRGSYEQYF.

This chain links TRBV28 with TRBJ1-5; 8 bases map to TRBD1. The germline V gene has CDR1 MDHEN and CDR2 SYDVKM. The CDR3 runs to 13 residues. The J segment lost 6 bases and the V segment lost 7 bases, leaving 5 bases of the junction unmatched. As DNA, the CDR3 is TGTGCCAGCACAGGGGGCAGCGGTCAGCCCCAGCATTTT. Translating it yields CASTGGSGQPQHF. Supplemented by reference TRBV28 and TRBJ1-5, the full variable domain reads DVKVTQSSRYLVKRTGEKVFLECVQDMDHENMFWYRQDPGLGLRLIYFSYDVKMKEKGDIPEGYSVSREKKERFSLILESASTNQTSMYLCASTGGSGQPQHFGDGTRLSIL.

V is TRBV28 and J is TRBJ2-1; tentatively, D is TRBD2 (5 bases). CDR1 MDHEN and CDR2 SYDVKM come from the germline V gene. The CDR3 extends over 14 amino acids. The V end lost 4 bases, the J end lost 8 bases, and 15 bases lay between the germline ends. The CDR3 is CASSSPPGIDEQFF. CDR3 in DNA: TGTGCCAGCAGTTCCCCACCCGGGATAGATGAGCAGTTCTTC.

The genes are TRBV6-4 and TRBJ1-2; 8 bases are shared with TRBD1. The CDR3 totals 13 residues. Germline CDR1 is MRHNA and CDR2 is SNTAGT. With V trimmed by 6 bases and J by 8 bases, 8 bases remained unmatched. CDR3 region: CASSATGDGGYTF. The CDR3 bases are TGTGCCAGCAGCGCGACAGGGGATGGAGGCTACACCTTC.

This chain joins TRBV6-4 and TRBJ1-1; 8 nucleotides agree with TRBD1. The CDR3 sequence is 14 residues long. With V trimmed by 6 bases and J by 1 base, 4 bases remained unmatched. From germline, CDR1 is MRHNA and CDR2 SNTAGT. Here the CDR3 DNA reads TGTGCCAGCAGCAGGGGGCCGGGGAACACTGAAGCTTTCTTT. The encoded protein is CASSRGPGNTEAFF.

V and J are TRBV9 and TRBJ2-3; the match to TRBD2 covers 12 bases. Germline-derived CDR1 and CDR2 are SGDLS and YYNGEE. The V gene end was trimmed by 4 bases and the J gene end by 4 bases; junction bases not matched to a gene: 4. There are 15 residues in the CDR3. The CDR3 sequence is CASSPSGGAPDTQYF. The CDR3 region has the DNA TGTGCCAGCAGCCCTAGCGGGGGGGCCCCAGATACGCAGTATTTT.

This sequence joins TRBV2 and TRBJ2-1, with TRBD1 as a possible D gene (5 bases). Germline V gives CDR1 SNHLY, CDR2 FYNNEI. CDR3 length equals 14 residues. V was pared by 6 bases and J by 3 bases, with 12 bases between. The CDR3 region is CASSGYDSYNEQFF. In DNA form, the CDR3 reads TGTGCCAGCAGCGGTTACGACAGCTACAATGAGCAGTTCTTC.

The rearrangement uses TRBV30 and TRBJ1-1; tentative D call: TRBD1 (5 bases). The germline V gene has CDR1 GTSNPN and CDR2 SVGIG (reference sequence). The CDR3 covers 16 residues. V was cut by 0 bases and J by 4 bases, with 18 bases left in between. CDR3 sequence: CAWSVAGWGESTEAFF. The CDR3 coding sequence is TGTGCCTGGAGTGTGGCAGGGTGGGGGGAATCCACTGAAGCTTTCTTT.

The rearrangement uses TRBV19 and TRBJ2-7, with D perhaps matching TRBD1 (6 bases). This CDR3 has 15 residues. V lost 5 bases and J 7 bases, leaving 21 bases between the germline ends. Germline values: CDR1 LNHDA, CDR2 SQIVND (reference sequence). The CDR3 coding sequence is TGTGCCAGTAGTTCCTCAGGGGAGCGGACGGGGGAGCAGTACTTC. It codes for CASSSSGERTGEQYF.

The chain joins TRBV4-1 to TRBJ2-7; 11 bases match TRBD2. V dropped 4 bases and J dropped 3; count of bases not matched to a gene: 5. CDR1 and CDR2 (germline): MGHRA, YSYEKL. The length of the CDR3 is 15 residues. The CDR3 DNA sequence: TGCGCCAGCAGCCTCCGGGGACTAGCGGACTACGAGCAGTACTTC. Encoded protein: CASSLRGLADYEQYF.

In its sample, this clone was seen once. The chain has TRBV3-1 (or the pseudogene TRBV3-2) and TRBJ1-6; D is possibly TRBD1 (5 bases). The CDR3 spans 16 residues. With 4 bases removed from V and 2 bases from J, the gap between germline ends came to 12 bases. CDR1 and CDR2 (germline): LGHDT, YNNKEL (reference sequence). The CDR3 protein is CASSLGDPPYNSPLHF. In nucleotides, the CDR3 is TGTGCCAGCAGCCTAGGGGATCCCCCCTATAATTCACCCCTCCACTTT.

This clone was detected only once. The CDR3 sequence: CASSEVLPGGYEQYF. The CDR3, as DNA: TGTGCCAGCAGTGAAGTGTTGCCAGGGGGCTACGAGCAGTACTTC. The chain combines TRBV6-1 with TRBJ2-7; 7 bases fit TRBD1. The CDR3 is 15 amino acids. Germline trimming cut 1 base from V and 3 bases from J; bases unmatched to any gene: 6. Germline V gene lookup returns CDR1 MNHNS and CDR2 SASEGT.

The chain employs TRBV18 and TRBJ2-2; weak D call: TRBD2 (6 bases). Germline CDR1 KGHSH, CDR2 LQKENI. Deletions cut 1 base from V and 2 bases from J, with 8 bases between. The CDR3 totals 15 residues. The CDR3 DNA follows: TGTGCCAGCTCACCACTAGCGGACAACACCGGGGAGCTGTTTTTT. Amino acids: CASSPLADNTGELFF. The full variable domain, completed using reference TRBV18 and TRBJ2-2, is NAGVMQNPRHLVRRRGQEARLRCSPMKGHSHVYWYRQLPEEGLKFMVYLQKENIIDESGMPKERFSAEFPKEGPSILRIQQVVRGDSAAYFCASSPLADNTGELFFGEGSRLTVL.

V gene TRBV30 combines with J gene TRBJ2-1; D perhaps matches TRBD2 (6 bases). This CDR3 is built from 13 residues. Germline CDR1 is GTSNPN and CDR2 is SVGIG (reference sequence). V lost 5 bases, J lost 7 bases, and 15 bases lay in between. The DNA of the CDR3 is TGTGCCTGGGGAGGGGTAGCGTCTAATGAGCAGTTCTTC. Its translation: CAWGGVASNEQFF.

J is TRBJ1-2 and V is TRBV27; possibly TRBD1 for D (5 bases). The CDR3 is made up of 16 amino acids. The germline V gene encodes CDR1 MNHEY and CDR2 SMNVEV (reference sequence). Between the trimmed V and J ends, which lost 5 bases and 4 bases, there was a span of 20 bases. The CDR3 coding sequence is TGTGCCAGCAGTCCTACCGGTTTGCAGGGTCGCTATGGCTACACCTTC. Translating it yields CASSPTGLQGRYGYTF.

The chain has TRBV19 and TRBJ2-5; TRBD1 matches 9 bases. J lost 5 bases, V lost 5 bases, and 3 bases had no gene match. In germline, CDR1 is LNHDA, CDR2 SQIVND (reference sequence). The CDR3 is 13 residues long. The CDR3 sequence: CASSLGTGETQYF. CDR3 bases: TGTGCCAGTAGTCTAGGGACAGGGGAGACCCAGTACTTC.

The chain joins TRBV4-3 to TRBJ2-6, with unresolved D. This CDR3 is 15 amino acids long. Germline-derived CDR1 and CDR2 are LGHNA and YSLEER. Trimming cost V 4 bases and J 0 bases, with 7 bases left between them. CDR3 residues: CASSPWHSGANVLTF. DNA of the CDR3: TGCGCCAGCAGCCCCTGGCACTCTGGGGCCAACGTCCTGACTTTC.

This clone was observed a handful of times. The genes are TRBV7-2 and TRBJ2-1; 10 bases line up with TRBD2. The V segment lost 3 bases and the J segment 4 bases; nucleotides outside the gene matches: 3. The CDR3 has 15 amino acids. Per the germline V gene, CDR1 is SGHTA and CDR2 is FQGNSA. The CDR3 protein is CASSFRTSGYNEQFF. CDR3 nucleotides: TGTGCCAGCAGCTTCCGGACTAGCGGATACAATGAGCAGTTCTTC. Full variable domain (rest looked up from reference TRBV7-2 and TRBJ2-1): GAGVSQSPSNKVTEKGKDVELRCDPISGHTALYWYRQSLGQGLEFLIYFQGNSAPDKSGLPSDRFSAERTGGSVSTLTIQRTQQEDSAVYLCASSFRTSGYNEQFFGPGTRLTVL.

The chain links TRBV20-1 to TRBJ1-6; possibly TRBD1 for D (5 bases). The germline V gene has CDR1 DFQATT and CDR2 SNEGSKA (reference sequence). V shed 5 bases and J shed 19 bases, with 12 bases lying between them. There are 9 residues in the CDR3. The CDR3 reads CSARGAGHF. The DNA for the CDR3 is TGCAGTGCTCGTGGGGCTGGTCACTTT.

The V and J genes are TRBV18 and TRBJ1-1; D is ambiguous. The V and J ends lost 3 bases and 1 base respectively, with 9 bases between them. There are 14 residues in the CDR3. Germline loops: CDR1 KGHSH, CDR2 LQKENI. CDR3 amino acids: CASSPINTNTEAFF. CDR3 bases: TGTGCCAGCTCACCGATTAACACGAACACTGAAGCTTTCTTT.

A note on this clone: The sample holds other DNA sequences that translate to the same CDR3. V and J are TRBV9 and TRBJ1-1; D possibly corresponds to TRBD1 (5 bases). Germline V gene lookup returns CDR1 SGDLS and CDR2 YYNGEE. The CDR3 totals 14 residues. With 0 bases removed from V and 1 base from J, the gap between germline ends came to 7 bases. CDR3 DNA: TGTGCCAGCAGCGTAGTCGGGGGGAACACTGAAGCTTTCTTT. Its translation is CASSVVGGNTEAFF.

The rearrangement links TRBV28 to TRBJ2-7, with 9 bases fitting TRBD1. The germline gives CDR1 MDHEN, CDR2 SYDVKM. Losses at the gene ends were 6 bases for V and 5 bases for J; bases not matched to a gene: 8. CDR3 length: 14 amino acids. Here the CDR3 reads CASSPGQGTHEQYF. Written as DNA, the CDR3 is TGTGCCAGCAGCCCAGGACAGGGGACCCACGAGCAGTACTTC.

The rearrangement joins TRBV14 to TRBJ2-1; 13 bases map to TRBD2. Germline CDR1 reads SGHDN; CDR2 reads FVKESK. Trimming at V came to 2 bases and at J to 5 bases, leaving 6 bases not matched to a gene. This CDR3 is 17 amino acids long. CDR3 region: CASSQPTGTSGDNEQFF. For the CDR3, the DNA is TGTGCCAGCAGCCAACCGACCGGGACTAGCGGGGACAATGAGCAGTTCTTC.

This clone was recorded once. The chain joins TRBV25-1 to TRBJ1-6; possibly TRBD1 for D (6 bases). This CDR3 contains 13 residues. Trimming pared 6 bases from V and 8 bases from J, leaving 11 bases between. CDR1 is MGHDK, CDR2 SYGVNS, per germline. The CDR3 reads CASRQGKDSPLHF. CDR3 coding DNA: TGTGCCAGCAGGCAGGGGAAGGATTCACCCCTCCACTTT.